This T cell receptor (beta chain) was observed in a study of blood T cell repertoires in COVID-19. Study at large: The United States, Italy and Spain supplied acute and convalescent COVID-19 samples. From T cells, B-cell-depleted T cells, or PBMCs came the material, which was cDNA or gDNA.

The method was immunoSEQ multiplex PCR; TCRdb's version includes in-frame clones alone and lacks a portion of them. The sample gives around 130,000 clones, 84% of which show up once; about 8.9% is in the top ten. The germline V and J ends were trimmed by 2 bases and 2 bases, with 7 bases remaining between them. Looked up from germline, CDR1 is SQVTM and CDR2 is ANQGSEA. The CDR3 consists of 12 residues. Enrolled during active infection, Seattle patients were then followed longitudinally. The chain recombines TRBV29-1 with TRBJ2-7, with D uncertain. The sequenced sample consisted of peripheral blood. This clonotype was sampled from a young man with COVID-19, enrolled during active disease. CDR3 residues: CSVESAAYEQYF. CDR3 DNA: TGCAGCGTTGAAAGTGCGGCCTACGAGCAGTACTTC.